The 30 T cell receptor beta chains in this list originate from one sample, sequenced in a study of T cell changes during pregnancy in multiple sclerosis. Sequencing was performed with immunoSEQ multiplex PCR; in TCRdb, only in-frame clones are kept and a portion is missing. The sample has about 60,000 clones, about 92% seen once; the top ten hold about 2.3%. Material: peripheral blood, obtained in the first trimester of pregnancy. The receptors originated from a female donor with multiple sclerosis, enrolled in a pregnancy study.

The CDR3 DNA is TGTGCCAGTAGTACCCGACTAGGACAAAGGGAACACAATGAGCAGTTCTTC. Amino acids: CASSTRLGQREHNEQFF. The chain combines TRBV19 with TRBJ2-1, with D tentatively TRBD2 (6 bases). The germline V gene has CDR1 LNHDA and CDR2 SQIVND (reference sequence). V was cut by 4 bases and J by 5 bases, with 21 bases left in between. The CDR3 has 17 residues.

V is TRBV6-5 and J is TRBJ2-7, with 8 bases aligning to TRBD2. Germline V gene data show CDR1 as MNHEY and CDR2 as SVGAGI. This CDR3 is built from 15 residues. The ends lost 6 bases at V and 2 bases at J; junction bases unmatched: 9. The CDR3 DNA sequence: TGTGCCAGCAGCTCCCCGGGACTAGGTCCCTACGAGCAGTACTTC. Protein product: CASSSPGLGPYEQYF.

J is TRBJ2-1 and V is TRBV6-6, with D maybe TRBD2 (5 bases). There are 15 residues in the CDR3. Germline V gives CDR1 MNHNY, CDR2 SVGAGI (reference sequence). Trimming cost V 0 bases and J 8 bases, with 14 bases left between them. CDR3: CASSYSIRGSHEQFF. The CDR3 region has the DNA TGTGCCAGCAGTTACTCGATTCGGGGATCCCATGAGCAGTTCTTC.

This chain uses TRBV5-6 with TRBJ2-7, with 9 bases aligning to TRBD1. CDR1 SGHDT and CDR2 YYEEEE come from the germline V gene. This CDR3 is built from 14 residues. Losses at the gene ends were 6 bases for V and 0 bases for J; bases not matched to a gene: 4. For the CDR3, the DNA is TGTGCCAGCATCGGGACAGGGAGCTCCTACGAGCAGTACTTC. This gives the protein CASIGTGSSYEQYF.

The chain links TRBV7-3 to TRBJ2-2; D possibly corresponds to TRBD1 (5 bases). Germline CDR1 SGHTA, CDR2 FQGTGA. The CDR3 consists of 14 residues. Trimming left V 0 bases short and J 5 bases short, with 7 bases between. The CDR3 region has the DNA TGTGCCAGCAGCTTAACATCAGGGACCGGGGAGCTGTTTTTT. Translated, it gives CASSLTSGTGELFF. The full variable domain, its missing parts supplied by reference TRBV7-3 and TRBJ2-2, is GAGVSQTPSNKVTEKGKYVELRCDPISGHTALYWYRQSLGQGPEFLIYFQGTGAADDSGLPNDRFFAVRPEGSVSTLKIQRTERGDSAVYLCASSLTSGTGELFFGEGSRLTVL.

The rearrangement links TRBV7-3 to TRBJ2-1; 11 nucleotides align to TRBD2. The V segment lost 5 bases and the J segment 7 bases; nucleotides outside the gene matches: 7. CDR3 length: 15 residues. From germline, CDR1 is SGHTA and CDR2 FQGTGA. CDR3 sequence (DNA): TGTGCCAGCAGCCGTCAACTAGCGGGAGTAAATGAGCAGTTCTTC. Its protein is CASSRQLAGVNEQFF.

This sequence joins TRBV27 and TRBJ2-1; tentative D call: TRBD1 (5 bases). Germline CDR1 and CDR2: MNHEY and SMNVEV (reference sequence). The CDR3 loop spans 15 amino acids. Trimming left V 3 bases short and J 8 bases short, with 17 bases between. The CDR3 DNA reads as TGTGCCAGCAGTTTGGGCAGGGTAGTTTCGGATGAGCAGTTCTTC. Translating it yields CASSLGRVVSDEQFF.

The V gene is TRBV5-6, the J gene TRBJ2-1; maybe TRBD2 (6 bases). This CDR3 region has 15 residues. Germline V gene data show CDR1 as SGHDT and CDR2 as YYEEEE. Trimming left V 5 bases short and J 7 bases short, with 19 bases between. This CDR3 reads CASRLGGETINEQFF. The CDR3 DNA sequence: TGTGCCAGCAGACTTGGCGGGGAAACGATAAATGAGCAGTTCTTC.

The chain is built from TRBV7-9 and TRBJ2-7; 9 nucleotides agree with TRBD2. The germline gives CDR1 SEHNR, CDR2 FQNEAQ (reference sequence). The length of the CDR3 is 15 residues. V trimming: 5 bases; J trimming: 0 bases; junction bases outside the gene matches: 5. CDR3 sequence reads: CASSPRLAASYEQYF. DNA for the CDR3: TGTGCCAGCAGCCCTAGACTAGCGGCCTCCTACGAGCAGTACTTC. The full variable domain, completed using reference TRBV7-9 and TRBJ2-7, is DTGVSQNPRHKITKRGQNVTFRCDPISEHNRLYWYRQTLGQGPEFLTYFQNEAQLEKSRLLSDRFSAERPKGSFSTLEIQRTEQGDSAMYLCASSPRLAASYEQYFGPGTRLTVT.

The V gene is TRBV28, the J gene TRBJ1-2; 9 bases are shared with TRBD1. Germline loops: CDR1 MDHEN, CDR2 SYDVKM. Trimming removed 1 base from V and 4 bases from J; junction bases left unmatched: 4. The length of the CDR3 is 15 residues. CDR3 in amino acids: CASSLSTGGSYGYTF. CDR3 nucleotides: TGTGCCAGCAGTTTATCCACAGGGGGCTCCTATGGCTACACCTTC.

The chain is built from TRBV5-8 and TRBJ1-5; 7 bases line up with TRBD1. The V gene's germline CDR1 is SGHTS and CDR2 YDEGEE. Trimming cost V 2 bases and J 5 bases; bases outside gene matches: 1. The CDR3 runs to 13 residues. The DNA for the CDR3 is TGTGCCAGCAGCTTAGGGGGCCATCAGCCCCAGCATTTT. Protein product: CASSLGGHQPQHF. The full variable domain, rest sourced from reference TRBV5-8 and TRBJ1-5, is EAGVTQSPTHLIKTRGQQATLRCSPISGHTSVYWYQQALGLGLQFLLWYDEGEERNRGNFPPRFSGRQFPNYSSELNVNALELEDSALYLCASSLGGHQPQHFGDGTRLSIL.

As concerns this clone: The junction shows a germline mismatch at one end, possibly a read error. The rearrangement joins TRBV6-6 to TRBJ2-5, with 12 nucleotides matching TRBD1. Per the germline V gene, CDR1 is MNHNY and CDR2 is SVGAGI (reference sequence). The CDR3 runs to 15 residues. The chain's CDR3 is CASSVVRDRGRGGDF. CDR3 in DNA: TGTGCCAGCAGTGTAGTAAGGGACAGGGGGCGCGGGGGAGACTTC.

The gene calls are TRBV7-3 and TRBJ2-2; D might be TRBD1 (5 bases). Germline loops: CDR1 SGHTA, CDR2 FQGTGA. Trimming took 5 bases from V and 6 from J, leaving 10 bases between them. The CDR3 totals 13 residues. DNA of the CDR3: TGTGCCAGCAGCACAACAGGTTCCGGGGAGCTGTTTTTT. This gives the protein CASSTTGSGELFF. Together with reference TRBV7-3 and TRBJ2-2, the CDR3 gives the full variable domain: GAGVSQTPSNKVTEKGKYVELRCDPISGHTALYWYRQSLGQGPEFLIYFQGTGAADDSGLPNDRFFAVRPEGSVSTLKIQRTERGDSAVYLCASSTTGSGELFFGEGSRLTVL.

This clone appeared a few times. The rearrangement links TRBV18 to TRBJ2-3, with D unclear. The germline gives CDR1 KGHSH, CDR2 LQKENI. V was shortened by 3 bases and J by 1 base, with 11 bases between the two germline ends. This CDR3 is built from 15 residues. Here the CDR3 reads CASSPTTFGTDTQYF. The DNA for the CDR3 is TGTGCCAGCTCACCTACTACATTTGGCACAGATACGCAGTATTTT.

The chain recombines TRBV28 with TRBJ2-4; weak D call: TRBD1 (6 bases). The germline gives CDR1 MDHEN, CDR2 SYDVKM. With 4 bases removed from V and 8 bases from J, the gap between germline ends came to 15 bases. CDR3 length: 14 residues. The CDR3 nucleotides are TGTGCCAGCAGTTCGATCAGGGGCGTACACATTCAGTACTTC. This translates into CASSSIRGVHIQYF.

This clone was observed many times. The chain combines TRBV6-1 with TRBJ2-7, with 9 bases matching TRBD2. Looked up from germline, CDR1 is MNHNS and CDR2 is SASEGT. The J segment lost 0 bases and the V segment lost 3 bases, leaving 9 bases of the junction unmatched. The CDR3 runs to 17 residues. The CDR3 protein is CASSDDLAGGVSYEQYF. CDR3 coding DNA: TGTGCCAGCAGTGACGATCTGGCGGGAGGGGTCTCCTACGAGCAGTACTTC.

A single count supports this clone. This chain connects TRBV7-2 to TRBJ1-2, with D perhaps matching TRBD1 (5 bases). From germline, CDR1 is SGHTA and CDR2 FQGNSA. This CDR3 region has 15 residues. V was shortened by 4 bases and J by 1 base, with 13 bases between the two germline ends. The CDR3 nucleotides are TGTGCCAGCAGCTCATATACGGGGGATAACTATGGCTACACCTTC. Translating gives CASSSYTGDNYGYTF.

The CDR3 spells CASSSTGQGGNTIYF. The CDR3 DNA sequence: TGTGCCAGCAGCTCAACGGGACAGGGAGGAAACACCATATATTTT. The V call is TRBV2, the J call TRBJ1-3, with TRBD1 matching over 9 bases. Germline CDR1 is SNHLY and CDR2 is FYNNEI. The CDR3 has 15 residues. Trimming cost V 6 bases and J 4 bases; bases outside gene matches: 7.

This clone has a handful of counts. V usage is TRBV9 and J usage is TRBJ2-3; TRBD2 is a possible D gene (6 bases). In germline, CDR1 is SGDLS, CDR2 YYNGEE. The CDR3 contains 16 residues. V shed 4 bases and J shed 3 bases, with 18 bases lying between them. CDR3: CASSPDEGRWTDTQYF. DNA for the CDR3: TGTGCCAGCAGCCCCGACGAGGGGAGGTGGACAGATACGCAGTATTTT. The entire variable domain, with the rest obtained from reference TRBV9 and TRBJ2-3, is as follows: DSGVTQTPKHLITATGQRVTLRCSPRSGDLSVYWYQQSLDQGLQFLIQYYNGEERAKGNILERFSAQQFPDLHSELNLSSLELGDSALYFCASSPDEGRWTDTQYFGPGTRLTVL.

This clone was seen once. This sequence joins TRBV19 and TRBJ1-2, with D unclear. CDR1 is LNHDA, CDR2 SQIVND, per germline (reference sequence). Trimming left V 5 bases short and J 0 bases short, with 13 bases between. This CDR3 has 15 residues. The CDR3 reads CASSPLAGTNYGYTF. The CDR3 bases are TGTGCCAGTAGTCCCTTGGCGGGGACTAACTATGGCTACACCTTC.

This sequence joins TRBV28 and TRBJ1-2, with 10 bases fitting TRBD1. V was pared by 2 bases and J by 6 bases, with 9 bases of the junction left unmatched. This CDR3 contains 16 residues. Germline CDR1 is MDHEN and CDR2 is SYDVKM. The DNA for the CDR3 is TGTGCCAGCAGTTTAGTAGCCGGGACAGGGGTAAATGGCTACACCTTC. Protein product: CASSLVAGTGVNGYTF.

The genes are TRBV7-2 and TRBJ1-4, with a possible D match to TRBD1 (6 bases). Germline CDR1 reads SGHTA; CDR2 reads FQGNSA. V lost 5 bases to trimming and J lost 4 bases, with 14 bases between them. The CDR3 is 15 residues long. The CDR3 here is CASSLITGINEKLFF. Here the CDR3 DNA reads TGTGCCAGCAGCCTCATAACAGGGATTAATGAAAAACTGTTTTTT.

The chain joins TRBV5-4 to TRBJ1-3; tentative D call: TRBD1 (6 bases). The germline gives CDR1 SGHNT, CDR2 YYREEE (reference sequence). V was trimmed by 0 bases and J by 0 bases, leaving 13 bases between them. This CDR3 has 17 residues. The CDR3 region has the DNA TGTGCCAGCAGCTTGGGAGGGGGGGCCCTCTCTGGAAACACCATATATTTT. Encoded protein: CASSLGGGALSGNTIYF.

The chain is built from TRBV5-5 and TRBJ2-1; 10 nucleotides line up with TRBD2. Germline CDR1 reads SGHKS; CDR2 reads YYEKEE (reference sequence). The J segment lost 5 bases and the V segment lost 4 bases, leaving 6 bases of the junction unmatched. This CDR3 is built from 15 residues. DNA of the CDR3: TGTGCCAGCAGCCGTGGGACTAGCGAACACAATGAGCAGTTCTTC. This translates into CASSRGTSEHNEQFF.

This clone has more than one count but fewer than ten. This chain links TRBV2 with TRBJ2-7, with a possible D match to TRBD1 (5 bases). This CDR3 comprises 11 residues. V was pared by 7 bases and J by 6 bases, with 10 bases between. The germline gives CDR1 SNHLY, CDR2 FYNNEI. In nucleotides, the CDR3 is TGTGCCAGCACCACAGGATCCGAGCAGTACTTC. Protein product: CASTTGSEQYF.

V gene TRBV19 combines with J gene TRBJ1-5; TRBD1 is a possible D gene (5 bases). Germline V gives CDR1 LNHDA, CDR2 SQIVND (reference sequence). The CDR3 loop spans 16 amino acids. The V end lost 2 bases, the J end lost 2 bases, and 13 bases lay between the germline ends. The DNA for the CDR3 is TGTGCCAGTAGTATAAAGGCAGGGATACGCAATCAGCCCCAGCATTTT. Translation: CASSIKAGIRNQPQHF.

A few counts support this clone. The same CDR3 is also encoded by other DNA sequences in this sample. The rearrangement joins TRBV6-4 to TRBJ2-1; D is possibly TRBD2 (6 bases). Germline V gene sequence: CDR1 MRHNA, CDR2 SNTAGT. The CDR3 has 15 residues. Trimming took off 0 bases at V and 4 bases at J, with 10 bases between the two ends. CDR3 residues: CASSDSGGTYNEQFF. DNA for the CDR3: TGTGCCAGCAGTGACTCGGGGGGAACTTACAATGAGCAGTTCTTC.

V gene TRBV6-1 combines with J gene TRBJ1-5; 9 bases agree with TRBD1. V lost 3 bases and J lost 7; bases outside the gene matches: 4. CDR1 is MNHNS, CDR2 SASEGT, per germline. There are 14 residues in the CDR3. The CDR3 DNA reads TGTGCCAGCAGTGATCGGACAGGGGTCCAGCCCCAGCATTTT. This sequence encodes CASSDRTGVQPQHF.

This chain joins TRBV5-1 and TRBJ2-5; TRBD2 aligns across 13 bases. The CDR3 is made up of 14 amino acids. Germline trimming cut 4 bases from V and 5 bases from J; bases unmatched to any gene: 2. Germline V CDR1 and CDR2: SGHRS, YFSETQ. The CDR3 sequence is CASSGGLAGETQYF. CDR3 sequence (DNA): TGCGCCAGCAGCGGGGGACTAGCGGGGGAGACCCAGTACTTC.

J is TRBJ2-7 and V is TRBV6-1, with a weak D call TRBD1 (6 bases). Per the germline V gene, CDR1 is MNHNS and CDR2 is SASEGT. V was pared by 4 bases and J by 6 bases, with 19 bases between. CDR3 length equals 15 residues. The CDR3 region is CASSGVGGRGLEQYF. The CDR3 bases are TGTGCCAGCAGTGGGGTTGGGGGCAGGGGCCTCGAGCAGTACTTC.